The 23 T cell receptor beta chains below come from one sample, sequenced in a study of CD8 T cells in Susac syndrome. When the RNA was reverse transcribed, random hexamers were used with an input of about 0.45 to 1 ug. TCRdb independently ran MiXCR on the immunoSEQ multiplex PCR reads; one entry per CDR3 protein. The sample shows 150,000 to 250,000 distinct CDR3 sequences, about 95% of them seen only once. Sequencing used CD4+ T cells from PBMCs. The receptors shown here come from a human donor with multiple sclerosis.

The DNA of the CDR3 is TGTGCCAGCAGCCAAGATTGGGCTAGCAGGGCCAATGAGCAGTTCTTC. Translating gives CASSQDWASRANEQFF. The chain couples TRBV3-1 to TRBJ2-1; either TRBD1 or TRBD2 may fit D (5 bases each). The CDR3 has 16 amino acids. Trimming cost V 0 bases and J 6 bases, with 15 bases left between them. The germline V gene has CDR1 LGHDT and CDR2 YNNKEL (reference sequence).

V is TRBV30 and J is TRBJ1-5, with 7 bases that match TRBD1. The CDR3 length is 11 residues. Germline loops: CDR1 GTSNPN, CDR2 SVGIG (reference sequence). Trimming at V came to 2 bases and at J to 11 bases, leaving 3 bases not matched to a gene. CDR3 amino acids: CAWSKGAAQHF. In DNA form, the CDR3 reads TGTGCCTGGAGTAAGGGGGCGGCCCAGCATTTT.

The rearrangement uses TRBV12-3 or TRBV12-4 and TRBJ2-1; the match to TRBD2 covers 9 bases. J gave up 6 bases and V 3 bases, and 3 bases lay outside the gene matches. The CDR3 consists of 14 residues. Written as DNA, the CDR3 is TGTGCCAGCAGTTTTATTAGCGGGAGCAATGAGCAGTTCTTC. Encoded protein: CASSFISGSNEQFF.

This clonotype was counted a few times. The genes are TRBV11-2 and TRBJ2-2, with D possibly being TRBD2 (6 bases). CDR3 length equals 15 residues. The germline V gene has CDR1 SGHAT and CDR2 FQNNGV. Trimming took 5 bases from V and 5 from J, leaving 15 bases between them. Written as DNA, the CDR3 is TGTGCCAGCAGCCTCTCCGTGGGGGGAACCGGGGAGCTGTTTTTT. Its protein is CASSLSVGGTGELFF.

The rearrangement uses TRBV5-1 and TRBJ2-5; 7 bases match TRBD2. Germline trimming cut 0 bases from V and 1 base from J; bases unmatched to any gene: 6. CDR1 SGHRS and CDR2 YFSETQ come from the germline V gene. This CDR3 is 16 amino acids long. This chain's CDR3 is CASSLDGGTLQETQYF. In nucleotides, the CDR3 is TGCGCCAGCAGCTTGGACGGGGGGACGCTCCAAGAGACCCAGTACTTC.

V gene TRBV9 combines with J gene TRBJ1-1; D uncertain. CDR1 and CDR2 from the germline V gene are SGDLS and YYNGEE. This CDR3 contains 13 residues. Deletions cut 0 bases from V and 4 bases from J, with 7 bases between. This chain's CDR3 is CASSVAEGTEAFF. CDR3 bases: TGTGCCAGCAGCGTAGCCGAGGGCACTGAAGCTTTCTTT.

The V call is TRBV30, the J call TRBJ1-1, with D unresolved. Between the trimmed V and J ends, which lost 5 bases and 6 bases, there was a span of 13 bases. CDR1 GTSNPN and CDR2 SVGIG come from the germline V gene (reference sequence). The CDR3 runs 12 residues. CDR3 nucleotides: TGTGCCTGGGTTTATATGTCTGCTGAAGCTTTCTTT. Its translation: CAWVYMSAEAFF.

V is TRBV4-1 and J is TRBJ1-2; D call uncertain. Trimming took off 0 bases at V and 4 bases at J, with 9 bases between the two ends. From germline, CDR1 is MGHRA and CDR2 YSYEKL. The CDR3 contains 14 residues. CDR3 loop: CASSQDQVSYGYTF. CDR3 DNA: TGCGCCAGCAGCCAAGATCAAGTTTCCTATGGCTACACCTTC.

This chain joins TRBV27 and TRBJ2-7; the D gene is possibly TRBD2 (6 bases). CDR3 length: 15 residues. Germline CDR1 MNHEY, CDR2 SMNVEV (reference sequence). The V and J ends lost 0 bases and 2 bases respectively, with 11 bases between them. The CDR3 coding sequence is TGTGCCAGCAGTTTATCCTGGCGGGGAACCTACGAGCAGTACTTC. Amino acids: CASSLSWRGTYEQYF.

The chain recombines TRBV18 with TRBJ2-1; TRBD2 aligns across 11 bases. CDR3 size: 18 residues. CDR1 and CDR2 from the germline V gene are KGHSH and LQKENI. Unmatched junction bases numbered 14, after V lost 6 bases and J lost 4 bases. CDR3 region: CASSTRPPTSGGYNEQFF. CDR3 bases: TGTGCCAGCTCGACTCGGCCCCCTACTAGCGGGGGTTACAATGAGCAGTTCTTC.

CDR3 sequence reads: CASSRTRGYTF. CDR3 DNA sequence: TGTGCCAGCAGCAGGACCCGTGGCTACACCTTC. This chain connects TRBV12-3 or TRBV12-4 to TRBJ1-2; D is unresolved. This CDR3 has 11 amino acids. Trimming left V 6 bases short and J 7 bases short, with 9 bases between.

As DNA, the CDR3 is TGTGCCTGGAGTGTTCTTCCGGGACGCGAGCCCCAAATTGATACGCAGTATTTT. It codes for CAWSVLPGREPQIDTQYF. The J gene is TRBJ2-3, the V gene TRBV30; tentatively, D is TRBD1 or TRBD2 (5 bases each). CDR1 is GTSNPN, CDR2 SVGIG, per germline (reference sequence). Trimming took off 0 bases at V and 6 bases at J, with 25 bases between the two ends. The CDR3 is 18 residues long.

The genes are TRBV12-5 and TRBJ2-3; D might be TRBD1 (5 bases). Trimming took off 5 bases at V and 2 bases at J, with 14 bases between the two ends. CDR1 LGHNT and CDR2 FRNRAP come from the germline V gene. This CDR3 comprises 15 residues. CDR3 protein: CASGPGLVPTDTQYF. Written as DNA, the CDR3 is TGTGCTAGTGGTCCAGGGCTAGTGCCCACAGATACGCAGTATTTT. Filled out from reference TRBV12-5 and TRBJ2-3, the complete variable domain reads DARVTQTPRHKVTEMGQEVTMRCQPILGHNTVFWYRQTMMQGLELLAYFRNRAPLDDSGMPKDRFSAEMPDATLATLKIQPSEPRDSAVYFCASGPGLVPTDTQYFGPGTRLTVL.

The CDR3 reads CATSDPGQGETQYF. The CDR3 DNA is TGTGCCACCAGTGACCCGGGACAGGGGGAGACCCAGTACTTC. The chain has TRBV24-1 and TRBJ2-5; TRBD1 matches at 10 bases. Per the germline V gene, CDR1 is KGHDR and CDR2 is SFDVKD. V lost 4 bases, J lost 5 bases, and 3 bases stayed unmatched. This CDR3 contains 14 residues.

This clonotype was detected once. The rearrangement links TRBV24-1 to TRBJ2-3; 14 nucleotides agree with TRBD2. The CDR3 contains 15 residues. Germline V gene sequence: CDR1 KGHDR, CDR2 SFDVKD. The J segment lost 7 bases and the V segment lost 4 bases, leaving 3 bases of the junction unmatched. CDR3 loop: CATSEGTSGRYTQYF. Here the CDR3 DNA reads TGTGCCACCAGTGAGGGGACTAGCGGGAGATATACGCAGTATTTT.

The chain uses TRBV3-1 and TRBJ2-7; D gene ambiguous. The V end lost 4 bases, the J end lost 0 bases, and 13 bases lay between the germline ends. The germline CDR1 and CDR2 sequences are LGHDT and YNNKEL (reference sequence). The CDR3 length is 15 residues. CDR3 nucleotides: TGTGCCAGCAGCCCCTCTTTCAGGAGCTCCTACGAGCAGTACTTC. Residues: CASSPSFRSSYEQYF.

The chain combines TRBV29-1 with TRBJ2-7, with D unclear. CDR3 length: 16 residues. Trimming pared 7 bases from V and 0 bases from J, leaving 22 bases between. Germline assignment: CDR1 SQVTM and CDR2 ANQGSEA. CDR3 in amino acids: CSAWTRRYGLSYEQYF. Written as DNA, the CDR3 is TGCAGCGCCTGGACCCGACGGTATGGTCTCTCCTACGAGCAGTACTTC.

This chain connects TRBV4-1 to TRBJ1-4; D may be TRBD1 (6 bases). The CDR3 sequence is 14 residues long. Trimming took 6 bases from V and 7 from J, leaving 15 bases between them. CDR1 is MGHRA and CDR2 is YSYEKL in the germline V gene. CDR3 in DNA: TGCGCCAGCAGTGGGCCGGGACAATTTGAAAAACTGTTTTTT. Protein product: CASSGPGQFEKLFF.

The chain couples TRBV29-1 to TRBJ2-7; tentatively, D is TRBD1 or TRBD2 (7 bases each). Germline V gene lookup returns CDR1 SQVTM and CDR2 ANQGSEA. Trimming stripped 3 bases from V and 1 base from J, with 16 bases between. The CDR3 sequence is 15 residues long. CDR3 region: CSVDFGRGGSYEQYF. As DNA, the CDR3 is TGCAGCGTTGATTTTGGCAGGGGGGGATCCTACGAGCAGTACTTC.

The gene calls are TRBV12-3 or TRBV12-4 and TRBJ1-2; TRBD1 matches at 11 bases. V shed 6 bases and J 5 bases; nucleotides not matched to a gene: 8. This CDR3 spans 15 amino acids. CDR3 sequence: CASSPAGQGVYGYTF. Here the CDR3 DNA reads TGTGCCAGCAGCCCGGCGGGACAGGGGGTGTATGGCTACACCTTC.

V usage is TRBV29-1 and J usage is TRBJ1-2; 7 bases are shared with TRBD1. The germline V gene encodes CDR1 SQVTM and CDR2 ANQGSEA. The J segment lost 2 bases and the V segment lost 3 bases, leaving 6 bases of the junction unmatched. The CDR3 totals 14 residues. The CDR3 sequence: CSVDWGQSNYGYTF. Here the CDR3 DNA reads TGCAGCGTTGATTGGGGACAGTCAAACTATGGCTACACCTTC.

The CDR3 DNA follows: TGCAGTGCTAGAGATGGGTTAGTCTATACGCAGTATTTT. Translation gives CSARDGLVYTQYF. The rearrangement uses TRBV20-1 and TRBJ2-3; D unclear. The CDR3 has 13 residues. V lost 0 bases, J lost 7 bases, and 11 bases lay in between. Germline CDR1 DFQATT, CDR2 SNEGSKA (reference sequence).

The chain uses TRBV14 and TRBJ1-4; no clear D. Germline CDR1 is SGHDN and CDR2 is FVKESK. This CDR3 region has 15 residues. V was shortened by 2 bases and J by 4 bases, with 11 bases between the two germline ends. In DNA form, the CDR3 reads TGTGCCAGCAGCCAAAACAGCTTTTATAATGAAAAACTGTTTTTT. It translates to CASSQNSFYNEKLFF. The full variable domain, with the rest looked up from reference TRBV14 and TRBJ1-4, is EAGVTQFPSHSVIEKGQTVTLRCDPISGHDNLYWYRRVMGKEIKFLLHFVKESKQDESGMPNNRFLAERTGGTYSTLKVQPAELEDSGVYFCASSQNSFYNEKLFFGSGTQLSVL.